This is a list of T cell receptor beta chains from one sample in a study of blood T cell repertoires in COVID-19. Here immunoSEQ multiplex PCR was the method, and the copy in TCRdb shows in-frame clones only, minus some. The sample yields about 140,000 clones, about four fifths seen once. The sequencing sample was made of peripheral blood. These receptors all stem from a man aged 25-45 years with COVID-19, enrolled during active disease. The conserved cysteine and the conserved F or W are not part of the CDR3 here. Each record gives: J gene, V gene, D gene, CDR3 protein. The D gene is left open where the match is weak.

j_call: TRBJ1-5; v_call: TRBV6-5; d_call: TRBD1; cdr3_aa: ASKLDRGGNQPQH
j_call: TRBJ2-7; v_call: TRBV7-3; d_call: TRBD1; cdr3_aa: ASSATTGGEQY
j_call: TRBJ2-7; v_call: TRBV12-3/TRBV12-4; d_call: -; cdr3_aa: ASSLQGPGEQY
j_call: TRBJ2-7; v_call: TRBV29-1; d_call: TRBD1; cdr3_aa: SARPGQGSEQY
j_call: TRBJ2-1; v_call: TRBV3-1/TRBV3-2; d_call: TRBD2; cdr3_aa: ASSQRTHLAGRGNEQF
j_call: TRBJ2-3; v_call: TRBV28; d_call: TRBD1; cdr3_aa: ASSLAQGVGDTQY
j_call: TRBJ2-7; v_call: TRBV9; d_call: TRBD2; cdr3_aa: ASSVSSGSGGEQY
j_call: TRBJ1-1; v_call: TRBV28; d_call: -; cdr3_aa: ASSLWGAILGTEAF
j_call: TRBJ1-1; v_call: TRBV18; d_call: -; cdr3_aa: ASSPPGTGGTEAF
j_call: TRBJ1-2; v_call: TRBV30; d_call: -; cdr3_aa: AWSQYRGYT
j_call: TRBJ1-1; v_call: TRBV6-5; d_call: -; cdr3_aa: ASTPRGNTEAF
j_call: TRBJ2-3; v_call: TRBV9; d_call: TRBD2; cdr3_aa: ASSPRLAGGPLSQY
j_call: TRBJ1-6; v_call: TRBV10-3; d_call: TRBD1; cdr3_aa: AIRGQGDNSPLH
j_call: TRBJ2-2; v_call: TRBV19; d_call: -; cdr3_aa: ASSMEGGGTGELF
j_call: TRBJ1-5; v_call: TRBV7-2; d_call: -; cdr3_aa: ASRVSTGPNQPQH
j_call: TRBJ1-5; v_call: TRBV6-5; d_call: TRBD1; cdr3_aa: ASSFGQAGGPQH
j_call: TRBJ2-1; v_call: TRBV6-6; d_call: TRBD2; cdr3_aa: ASSQKLALGPYNEQF
j_call: TRBJ2-7; v_call: TRBV20-1; d_call: TRBD1; cdr3_aa: SASGSPGQGSGSYEQY
j_call: TRBJ1-5; v_call: TRBV19; d_call: TRBD1; cdr3_aa: ASSAGPGQGVYQPQH
j_call: TRBJ2-1; v_call: TRBV6-1; d_call: -; cdr3_aa: ASSEVANEQF
j_call: TRBJ1-2; v_call: TRBV2; d_call: -; cdr3_aa: ASSLQASNYGYT
j_call: TRBJ1-1; v_call: TRBV5-1; d_call: -; cdr3_aa: ASSLAGAETEAF
j_call: TRBJ2-5; v_call: TRBV5-1; d_call: -; cdr3_aa: ASSWAGTQETQY
j_call: TRBJ1-1; v_call: TRBV5-1; d_call: -; cdr3_aa: ASTLGGGVISEAF
j_call: TRBJ2-3; v_call: TRBV9; d_call: -; cdr3_aa: ASSGISYTDTQY
j_call: TRBJ2-7; v_call: TRBV11-2; d_call: TRBD2; cdr3_aa: ASSSLAGGPYEQY
j_call: TRBJ1-2; v_call: TRBV5-6; d_call: TRBD1; cdr3_aa: ASSLRTGDGYT
j_call: TRBJ2-7; v_call: TRBV5-6; d_call: TRBD1; cdr3_aa: ASSPPGQETYEQY
j_call: TRBJ2-1; v_call: TRBV6-1; d_call: -; cdr3_aa: ASSEIWGLGEQF
j_call: TRBJ1-4; v_call: TRBV6-5; d_call: -; cdr3_aa: ASRGAGATNEKLF
j_call: TRBJ1-4; v_call: TRBV28; d_call: -; cdr3_aa: ASTLRGWANEKLF
j_call: TRBJ1-6; v_call: TRBV2; d_call: -; cdr3_aa: ASSEALNSPLH
j_call: TRBJ2-7; v_call: TRBV5-1; d_call: TRBD2; cdr3_aa: ASRVTSGSYEQY
j_call: TRBJ2-7; v_call: TRBV27; d_call: -; cdr3_aa: ASSLAIGYEQY
j_call: TRBJ2-7; v_call: TRBV15; d_call: -; cdr3_aa: ATSRDGRQGGEQY
j_call: TRBJ1-2; v_call: TRBV27; d_call: -; cdr3_aa: ASSAETGRYGYT
j_call: TRBJ1-4; v_call: TRBV25-1; d_call: -; cdr3_aa: ASSEGWGRSEKLF
j_call: TRBJ2-5; v_call: TRBV6-5; d_call: TRBD2; cdr3_aa: ASSRTSGYQETQY
j_call: TRBJ1-1; v_call: TRBV6-5; d_call: -; cdr3_aa: ASRARQNTEAF
j_call: TRBJ2-5; v_call: TRBV5-4; d_call: TRBD2; cdr3_aa: ASSRTGLVVGETQY
j_call: TRBJ2-2; v_call: TRBV4-3; d_call: -; cdr3_aa: ASSQLGKTGELF
j_call: TRBJ1-2; v_call: TRBV4-2; d_call: -; cdr3_aa: ASSPGTGRDYT
j_call: TRBJ2-1; v_call: TRBV24-1; d_call: -; cdr3_aa: ATSDPGQNEQF
j_call: TRBJ2-7; v_call: TRBV2; d_call: -; cdr3_aa: ASRGGISSSYEQY
j_call: TRBJ1-5; v_call: TRBV24-1; d_call: -; cdr3_aa: ATSVGQGGNQPQH
j_call: TRBJ2-1; v_call: TRBV7-6; d_call: -; cdr3_aa: ASSFGEEQF
j_call: TRBJ2-7; v_call: TRBV10-3; d_call: TRBD1; cdr3_aa: AISATGTGYEQY
j_call: TRBJ1-2; v_call: TRBV30; d_call: -; cdr3_aa: AWTGAYGYT
j_call: TRBJ2-7; v_call: TRBV2; d_call: TRBD1; cdr3_aa: ASGRPTGGSSYEQY
j_call: TRBJ2-2; v_call: TRBV27; d_call: TRBD1; cdr3_aa: ASCSGTANTGELF
j_call: TRBJ1-4; v_call: TRBV28; d_call: -; cdr3_aa: ASSSQSPNNEKLF
j_call: TRBJ1-1; v_call: TRBV5-1; d_call: -; cdr3_aa: ASSLEDAGFTEAF
j_call: TRBJ2-6; v_call: TRBV29-1; d_call: -; cdr3_aa: SVTQASGANVLT
j_call: TRBJ1-1; v_call: TRBV7-9; d_call: TRBD1; cdr3_aa: ASSAGQGQVAEAF
j_call: TRBJ2-4; v_call: TRBV27; d_call: TRBD1; cdr3_aa: ASSLSDPRTGTSQWAKNIQY
j_call: TRBJ1-5; v_call: TRBV4-3; d_call: TRBD1; cdr3_aa: ASSQERDRVNQPQH
j_call: TRBJ1-2; v_call: TRBV30; d_call: TRBD1; cdr3_aa: AHDRGSGYT
j_call: TRBJ2-1; v_call: TRBV19; d_call: -; cdr3_aa: ASSLLLPSEQF
j_call: TRBJ2-7; v_call: TRBV27; d_call: -; cdr3_aa: ASSFSAETGYEQY
j_call: TRBJ2-3; v_call: TRBV5-4; d_call: TRBD1; cdr3_aa: ASSLQTGGVGTQY